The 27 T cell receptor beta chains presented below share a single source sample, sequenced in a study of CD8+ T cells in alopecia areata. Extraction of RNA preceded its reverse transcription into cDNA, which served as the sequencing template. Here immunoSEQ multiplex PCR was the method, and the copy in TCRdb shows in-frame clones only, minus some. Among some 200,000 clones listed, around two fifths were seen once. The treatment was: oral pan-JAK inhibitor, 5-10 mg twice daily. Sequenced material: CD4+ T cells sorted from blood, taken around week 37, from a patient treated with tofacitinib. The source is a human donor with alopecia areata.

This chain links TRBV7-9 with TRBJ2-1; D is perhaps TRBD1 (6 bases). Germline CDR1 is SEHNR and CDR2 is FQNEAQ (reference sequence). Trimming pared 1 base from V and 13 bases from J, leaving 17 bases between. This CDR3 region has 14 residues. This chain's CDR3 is CASSLEGVSPFQFF. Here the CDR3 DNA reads TGTGCCAGCAGCTTAGAGGGGGTCAGCCCCTTCCAGTTCTTC.

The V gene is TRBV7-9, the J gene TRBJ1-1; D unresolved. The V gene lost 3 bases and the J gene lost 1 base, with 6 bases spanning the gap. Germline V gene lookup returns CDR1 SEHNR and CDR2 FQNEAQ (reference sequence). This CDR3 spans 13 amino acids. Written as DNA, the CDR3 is TGTGCCAGCAGCTTCCACGAGAACACTGAAGCTTTCTTT. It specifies CASSFHENTEAFF.

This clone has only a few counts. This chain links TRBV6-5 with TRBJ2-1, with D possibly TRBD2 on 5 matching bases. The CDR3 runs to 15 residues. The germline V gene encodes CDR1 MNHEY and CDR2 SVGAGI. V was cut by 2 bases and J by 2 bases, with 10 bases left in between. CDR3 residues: CASSYRGLTYNEQFF. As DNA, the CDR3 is TGTGCCAGCAGTTACCGCGGGTTGACCTACAATGAGCAGTTCTTC.

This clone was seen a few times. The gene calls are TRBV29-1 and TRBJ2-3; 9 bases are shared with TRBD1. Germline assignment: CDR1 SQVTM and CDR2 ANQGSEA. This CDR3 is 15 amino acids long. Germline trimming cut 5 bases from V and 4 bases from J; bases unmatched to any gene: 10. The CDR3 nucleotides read TGCAGCGTTATAGGGACAGGGATGGGCCCAGATACGCAGTATTTT. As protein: CSVIGTGMGPDTQYF.

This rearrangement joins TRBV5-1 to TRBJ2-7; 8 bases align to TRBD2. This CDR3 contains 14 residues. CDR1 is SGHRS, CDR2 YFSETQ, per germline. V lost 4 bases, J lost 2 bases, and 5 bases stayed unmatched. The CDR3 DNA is TGCGCCAGCAGCGTGGGACTAGTCGCCTACGAGCAGTACTTC. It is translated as CASSVGLVAYEQYF.

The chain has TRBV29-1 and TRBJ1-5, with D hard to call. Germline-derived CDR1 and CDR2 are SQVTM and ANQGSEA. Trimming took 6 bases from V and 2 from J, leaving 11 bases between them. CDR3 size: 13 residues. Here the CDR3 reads CSVGASGNQPQHF. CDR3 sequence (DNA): TGCAGCGTGGGTGCGTCCGGCAATCAGCCCCAGCATTTT.

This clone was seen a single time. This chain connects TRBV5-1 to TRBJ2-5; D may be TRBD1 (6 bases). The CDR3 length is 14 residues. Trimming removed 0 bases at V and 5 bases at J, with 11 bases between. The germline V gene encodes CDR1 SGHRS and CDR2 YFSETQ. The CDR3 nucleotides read TGCGCCAGCAGCTTGGGGACAGTTTTGGAGACCCAGTACTTC. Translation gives CASSLGTVLETQYF.

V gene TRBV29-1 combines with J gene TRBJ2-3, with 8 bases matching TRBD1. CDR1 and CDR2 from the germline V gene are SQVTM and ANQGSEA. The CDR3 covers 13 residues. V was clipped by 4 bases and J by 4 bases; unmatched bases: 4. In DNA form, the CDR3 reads TGCAGCGTTGGACAGGGGTCCGCAGATACGCAGTATTTT. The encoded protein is CSVGQGSADTQYF.

The CDR3 is CAALAARGTDTQYF. For the CDR3, the DNA is TGTGCCGCCCTAGCGGCAAGGGGCACAGATACGCAGTATTTT. The V gene is TRBV28, the J gene TRBJ2-3, with 7 bases identical to TRBD2. Trimming removed 11 bases from V and 1 base from J; junction bases left unmatched: 9. The CDR3 is 14 amino acids. Germline CDR1 and CDR2: MDHEN and SYDVKM.

The CDR3 coding sequence is TGCGCCAGCAGCCAAGAGGGAAACTACGAGCAGTACTTC. Translating it yields CASSQEGNYEQYF. The chain carries TRBV4-1 and TRBJ2-7; D is unresolved. The CDR3 spans 13 residues. From germline, CDR1 is MGHRA and CDR2 YSYEKL. Deletions cut 0 bases from V and 3 bases from J, with 6 bases between.

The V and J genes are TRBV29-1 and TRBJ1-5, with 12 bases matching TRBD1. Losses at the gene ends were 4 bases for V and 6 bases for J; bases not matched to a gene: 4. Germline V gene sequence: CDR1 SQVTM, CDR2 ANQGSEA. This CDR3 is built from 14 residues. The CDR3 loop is CSVVGQGAGQPQHF. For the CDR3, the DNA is TGCAGCGTTGTGGGACAGGGGGCCGGTCAGCCCCAGCATTTT.

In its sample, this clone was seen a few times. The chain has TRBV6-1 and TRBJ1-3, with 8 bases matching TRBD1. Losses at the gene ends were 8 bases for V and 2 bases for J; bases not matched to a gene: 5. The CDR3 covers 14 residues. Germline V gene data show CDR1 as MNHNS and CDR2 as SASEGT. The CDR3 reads CASVRTGTGNTIYF. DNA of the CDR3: TGTGCCAGCGTTAGGACAGGGACTGGAAACACCATATATTTT.

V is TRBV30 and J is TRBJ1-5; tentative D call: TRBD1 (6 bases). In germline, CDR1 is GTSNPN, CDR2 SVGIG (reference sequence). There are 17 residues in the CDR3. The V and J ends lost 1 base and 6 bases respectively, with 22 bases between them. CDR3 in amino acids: CAWSARGGSHFIQPQHF. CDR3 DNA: TGTGCCTGGAGTGCTCGGGGGGGCAGCCATTTCATTCAGCCCCAGCATTTT.

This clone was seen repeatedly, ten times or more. In DNA, the CDR3 is TGTGCCAGCAGCCAAGAAGATGAGCAGTTCTTC. Translating it yields CASSQEDEQFF. The rearrangement links TRBV4-2 to TRBJ2-1; unclear D gene. CDR1 is LGHNA and CDR2 is YNFKEQ in the germline V gene. The CDR3 is 11 amino acids. V lost 0 bases and J lost 8, with 2 bases in between.

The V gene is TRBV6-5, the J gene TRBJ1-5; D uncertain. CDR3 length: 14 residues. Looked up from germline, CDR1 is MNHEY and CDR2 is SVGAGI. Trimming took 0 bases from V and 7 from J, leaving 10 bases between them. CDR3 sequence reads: CASSYSNSGQPQHF. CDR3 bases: TGTGCCAGCAGTTACTCAAATTCTGGGCAGCCCCAGCATTTT.

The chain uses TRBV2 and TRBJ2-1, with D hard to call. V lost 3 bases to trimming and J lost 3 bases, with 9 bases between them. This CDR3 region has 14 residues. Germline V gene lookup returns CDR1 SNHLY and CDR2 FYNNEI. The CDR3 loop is CASSEPTYYNEQFF. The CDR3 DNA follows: TGTGCCAGCAGTGAGCCCACTTACTACAATGAGCAGTTCTTC.

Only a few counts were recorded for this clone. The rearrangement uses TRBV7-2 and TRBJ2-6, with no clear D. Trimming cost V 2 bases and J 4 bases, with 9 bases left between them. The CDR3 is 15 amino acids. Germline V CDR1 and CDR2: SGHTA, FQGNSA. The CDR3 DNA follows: TGTGCCAGCAGCTTAATGTACGAAGGGGCCAACGTCCTGACTTTC. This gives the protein CASSLMYEGANVLTF.

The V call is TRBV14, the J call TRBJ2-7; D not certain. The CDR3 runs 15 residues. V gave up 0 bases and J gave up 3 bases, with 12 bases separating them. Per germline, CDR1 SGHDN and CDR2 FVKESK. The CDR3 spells CASSQDVGPYYEQYF. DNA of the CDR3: TGTGCCAGCAGCCAAGATGTAGGCCCGTACTACGAGCAGTACTTC.

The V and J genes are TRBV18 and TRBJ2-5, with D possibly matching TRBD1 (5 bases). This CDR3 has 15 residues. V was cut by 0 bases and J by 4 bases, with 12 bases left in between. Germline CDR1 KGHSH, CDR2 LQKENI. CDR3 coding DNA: TGTGCCAGCTCACCACCGGGGCTAGGTGCAGAGACCCAGTACTTC. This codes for CASSPPGLGAETQYF.

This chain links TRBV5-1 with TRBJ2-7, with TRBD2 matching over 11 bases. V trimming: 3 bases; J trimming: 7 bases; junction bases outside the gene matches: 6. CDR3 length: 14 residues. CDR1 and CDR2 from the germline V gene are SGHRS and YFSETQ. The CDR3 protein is CASSSGTSGLEQYF. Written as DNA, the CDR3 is TGCGCCAGCAGCTCCGGGACTAGCGGTTTGGAGCAGTACTTC. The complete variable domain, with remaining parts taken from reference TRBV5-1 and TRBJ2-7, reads KAGVTQTPRYLIKTRGQQVTLSCSPISGHRSVSWYQQTPGQGLQFLFEYFSETQRNKGNFPGRFSGRQFSNSRSEMNVSTLELGDSALYLCASSSGTSGLEQYFGPGTRLTVT.

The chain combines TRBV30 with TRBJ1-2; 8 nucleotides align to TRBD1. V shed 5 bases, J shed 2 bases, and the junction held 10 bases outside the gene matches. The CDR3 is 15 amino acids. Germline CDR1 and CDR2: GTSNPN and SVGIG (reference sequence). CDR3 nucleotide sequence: TGTGCCTGGCAAAAGGACAGGGATGGGAACTATGGCTACACCTTC. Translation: CAWQKDRDGNYGYTF.

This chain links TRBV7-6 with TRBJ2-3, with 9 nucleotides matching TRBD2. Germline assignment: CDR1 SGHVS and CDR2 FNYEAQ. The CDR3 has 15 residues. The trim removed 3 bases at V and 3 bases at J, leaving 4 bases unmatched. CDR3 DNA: TGTGCCAGCAGCTTTAGCGGGAGTACAACAGATACGCAGTATTTT. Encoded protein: CASSFSGSTTDTQYF. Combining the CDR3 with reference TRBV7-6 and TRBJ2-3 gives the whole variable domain GAGVSQSPRYKVTKRGQDVALRCDPISGHVSLYWYRQALGQGPEFLTYFNYEAQQDKSGLPNDRFSAERPEGSISTLTIQRTEQRDSAMYRCASSFSGSTTDTQYFGPGTRLTVL.

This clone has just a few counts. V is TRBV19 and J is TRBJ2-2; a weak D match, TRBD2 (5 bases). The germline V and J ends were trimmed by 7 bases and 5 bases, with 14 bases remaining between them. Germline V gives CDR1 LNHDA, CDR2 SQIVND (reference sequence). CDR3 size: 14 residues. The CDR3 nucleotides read TGTGCCAGTAATCTCGCCGGGGATACCGGGGAGCTGTTTTTT. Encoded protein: CASNLAGDTGELFF.

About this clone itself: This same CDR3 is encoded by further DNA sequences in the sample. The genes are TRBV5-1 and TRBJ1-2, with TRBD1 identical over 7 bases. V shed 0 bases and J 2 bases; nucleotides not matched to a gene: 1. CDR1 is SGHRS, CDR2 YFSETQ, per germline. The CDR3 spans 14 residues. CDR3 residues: CASSLGQGNYGYTF. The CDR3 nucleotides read TGCGCCAGCAGCTTGGGACAGGGCAACTATGGCTACACCTTC.

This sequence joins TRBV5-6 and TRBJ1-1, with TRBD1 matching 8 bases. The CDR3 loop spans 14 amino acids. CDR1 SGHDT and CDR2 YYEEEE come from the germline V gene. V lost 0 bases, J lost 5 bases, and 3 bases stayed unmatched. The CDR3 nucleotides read TGTGCCAGCAGCTTGGACAGGGGGAAAACTGAAGCTTTCTTT. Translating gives CASSLDRGKTEAFF. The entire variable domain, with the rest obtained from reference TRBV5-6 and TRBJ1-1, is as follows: DAGVTQSPTHLIKTRGQQVTLRCSPKSGHDTVSWYQQALGQGPQFIFQYYEEEERQRGNFPDRFSGHQFPNYSSELNVNALLLGDSALYLCASSLDRGKTEAFFGQGTRLTVV.

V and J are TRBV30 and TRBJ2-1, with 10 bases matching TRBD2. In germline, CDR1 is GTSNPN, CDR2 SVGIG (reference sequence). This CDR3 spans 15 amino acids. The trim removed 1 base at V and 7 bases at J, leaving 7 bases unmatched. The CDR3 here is CAWSGFPSGRNEQFF. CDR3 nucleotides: TGTGCCTGGAGTGGGTTTCCTAGCGGGAGAAATGAGCAGTTCTTC.

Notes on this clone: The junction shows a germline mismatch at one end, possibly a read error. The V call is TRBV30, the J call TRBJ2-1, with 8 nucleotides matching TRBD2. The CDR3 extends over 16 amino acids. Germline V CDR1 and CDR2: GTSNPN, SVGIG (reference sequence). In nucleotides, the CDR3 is TGTGCCTGGGGTGTAGAAGCGGGAGTTGGGGACAATGAGCAGTTCTTC. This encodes CAWGVEAGVGDNEQFF.